The rows below give T cell receptor beta chains drawn from one sample of a study of cytomegalovirus exposure and HLA in healthy donors. Using immunoSEQ multiplex PCR, the repertoire was profiled, and TCRdb retains in-frame clones only, with some absent. Its table lists approximately 75,000 clones. The sequenced sample consisted of PBMCs. These receptors were collected from a man in his forties in good health and CMV-seronegative. Both conserved end residues are part of each CDR3. Fields, in order: J gene, V gene, D gene, CDR3 protein, CDR3 DNA. The D gene is left open where the match is weak.

TRBJ1-1	TRBV12-5	TRBD1	CASGLRGQTNTEAFF	TGTGCTAGTGGTTTACGGGGACAGACGAACACTGAAGCTTTCTTT
TRBJ2-3	TRBV10-3	-	CAISATPGGPRGTQYF	TGTGCCATCAGTGCCACCCCAGGGGGGCCTCGAGGGACGCAGTATTTT
TRBJ2-7	TRBV7-8	TRBD1	CASSLGTGAYEQYF	TGTGCCAGCAGCCTAGGGACAGGTGCCTACGAGCAGTACTTC
TRBJ2-1	TRBV2	-	CASTRESYNEQFF	TGTGCCAGCACGAGGGAGTCCTACAATGAGCAGTTCTTC
TRBJ1-2	TRBV11-1	-	CASSRDTNYGYTF	TGTGCCAGCAGCCGGGACACGAACTATGGCTACACCTTC
TRBJ2-2	TRBV5-4	TRBD2	CASSSQYPRGATGELFF	TGTGCCAGCAGCTCTCAATACCCGCGGGGGGCCACCGGGGAGCTGTTTTTT
TRBJ2-2	TRBV5-5	-	CASRGVGGTGELFF	TGTGCCAGCAGGGGGGTAGGGGGAACCGGGGAGCTGTTTTTT
TRBJ2-5	TRBV7-2	TRBD1	CASRFGQGGTQYF	TGTGCCAGCAGATTTGGACAGGGGGGGACCCAGTACTTC
TRBJ2-3	TRBV4-3	TRBD2	CASSQASGGIARDTQYF	TGCGCCAGCAGCCAAGCGTCCGGGGGGATCGCTCGGGATACGCAGTATTTT
TRBJ2-3	TRBV9	TRBD2	CASTRSGGNTDTQYF	TGTGCCAGCACGCGTAGCGGGGGAAACACAGATACGCAGTATTTT
TRBJ2-1	TRBV30	-	CAWSAGVVEQFF	TGTGCCTGGAGTGCCGGGGTAGTAGAGCAGTTCTTC
TRBJ1-2	TRBV7-9	-	CASTRPGGYGYTF	TGTGCCAGCACCCGCCCGGGGGGCTATGGCTACACCTTC
TRBJ1-5	TRBV30	TRBD1	CAWSVQGQGAKHF	TGTGCCTGGAGTGTACAGGGACAGGGGGCAAAGCATTTT
TRBJ1-5	TRBV7-2	-	CASSLLHRVDDQPQHF	TGTGCCAGCAGCCTCCTTCACAGGGTCGACGATCAGCCCCAGCATTTT
TRBJ2-3	TRBV5-6	-	CASSLRGADTQYF	TGTGCCAGCAGCTTGCGAGGCGCAGATACGCAGTATTTT
TRBJ1-5	TRBV28	TRBD1	CASSFRPDGTENQPQHF	TGTGCCAGCAGTTTTAGGCCCGACGGGACAGAAAATCAGCCCCAGCATTTT
TRBJ2-6	TRBV19	TRBD1	CASSIPTGGVNVLTF	TGTGCCAGTAGTATTCCGACAGGGGGTGTCAACGTCCTGACTTTC
TRBJ2-7	TRBV7-9	-	CASSLALLGLEGDEQYF	TGTGCCAGCAGCTTAGCCTTACTTGGACTAGAGGGGGACGAGCAGTACTTC
TRBJ2-2	TRBV19	TRBD1	CASSAGTGSGELFF	TGTGCCAGTAGTGCCGGGACAGGGTCCGGGGAGCTGTTTTTT
TRBJ2-3	TRBV6-5	-	CASSLGEQGNTQYF	TGTGCCAGCAGCCTGGGCGAACAGGGCAATACGCAGTATTTT
TRBJ1-2	TRBV28	TRBD1	CASSLPPGGIGYTF	TGTGCCAGCAGTCTTCCCCCAGGGGGTATAGGCTACACCTTC
TRBJ1-2	TRBV9	-	CASSPETGAGYTF	TGTGCCAGCAGCCCCGAGACAGGAGCTGGCTACACCTTC
TRBJ1-1	TRBV19	-	CASSSRRNTEAFF	TGTGCCAGTAGTAGCCGTAGGAACACTGAAGCTTTCTTT
TRBJ2-3	TRBV4-1	TRBD2	CASSHPLGLAGGADTQYF	TGCGCCAGCAGCCACCCCTTGGGACTAGCGGGAGGGGCAGATACGCAGTATTTT
TRBJ2-7	TRBV5-6	TRBD2	CASSFGTSGGTYEQYF	TGTGCCAGCAGCTTTGGGACTAGCGGGGGGACCTACGAGCAGTACTTC
TRBJ2-7	TRBV2	-	CASSERRDLYEQYF	TGTGCCAGCAGTGAACGCAGGGATCTCTACGAGCAGTACTTC
TRBJ1-3	TRBV6-1	-	CASSVIDRQSSGNTIYF	TGTGCCAGCAGTGTCATAGACCGACAGAGCTCTGGAAACACCATATATTTT
TRBJ2-5	TRBV27	TRBD2	CASSQVGGQETQYF	TGTGCCAGCAGTCAAGTGGGGGGGCAAGAGACCCAGTACTTC
TRBJ2-7	TRBV11-2	-	CASRGTKHPYEQYF	TGTGCCAGCAGGGGGACAAAACACCCCTACGAGCAGTACTTC
TRBJ1-2	TRBV6-5	TRBD1	CASSYSQDRELYGYTF	TGTGCCAGCAGTTACTCGCAGGACAGGGAACTTTATGGCTACACCTTC
TRBJ2-5	TRBV20-1	-	CSASGETQYF	TGCAGTGCTAGCGGAGAGACCCAGTACTTC
TRBJ2-7	TRBV5-6	TRBD2	CASRRGLPSYEQYF	TGTGCCAGCAGGAGGGGACTACCCTCCTACGAGCAGTACTTC
TRBJ1-1	TRBV30	-	CAWSVRASVEAFF	TGTGCCTGGAGTGTACGAGCGTCAGTTGAAGCTTTCTTT
TRBJ2-5	TRBV2	TRBD1	CASSDATRQGAKKETQYF	TGTGCCAGCAGTGACGCCACTCGACAGGGGGCCAAAAAAGAGACCCAGTACTTC
TRBJ2-3	TRBV5-1	-	CASSPGSTDTQYF	TGCGCCAGCAGCCCGGGTTCGACAGATACGCAGTATTTT
TRBJ2-7	TRBV7-2	TRBD2	CASSSKPGLAGGGHEQYF	TGTGCCAGCAGCTCAAAACCGGGACTAGCGGGGGGGGGCCACGAGCAGTACTTC
TRBJ2-5	TRBV19	TRBD1	CASSTYRGSPQETQYF	TGTGCCAGTAGTACGTACAGGGGGTCCCCCCAAGAGACCCAGTACTTC
TRBJ1-4	TRBV11-2	-	CASSLVGYGVNEKLFF	TGTGCCAGCAGCTTAGTTGGTTACGGAGTTAATGAAAAACTGTTTTTT
TRBJ1-1	TRBV7-2	TRBD1	CASSLDRGREAFF	TGTGCCAGCAGCTTGGACAGGGGGCGTGAAGCTTTCTTT
TRBJ2-1	TRBV18	TRBD2	CASSLKRGGSNEQFF	TGTGCCAGCTCACTAAAGCGGGGGGGATCCAATGAGCAGTTCTTC
TRBJ2-3	TRBV5-1	-	CASTLVGAESDTQYF	TGCGCCAGCACGCTGGTCGGAGCCGAGTCAGATACGCAGTATTTT
TRBJ2-1	TRBV11-3	TRBD2	CASSSDGTSDYEQFF	TGTGCCAGCAGCTCAGACGGGACTAGCGATTATGAGCAGTTCTTC
TRBJ1-2	TRBV4-3	-	CASSQDRAGWTYGYTF	TGCGCCAGCAGCCAAGATCGGGCAGGGTGGACCTATGGCTACACCTTC
TRBJ2-1	TRBV5-6	TRBD2	CASSFGLVSYNEQFF	TGTGCCAGCAGCTTTGGACTAGTTTCCTACAATGAGCAGTTCTTC
TRBJ1-3	TRBV15	-	CATSRVLPNTIYF	TGTGCCACCAGCAGAGTACTTCCCAACACCATATATTTT
TRBJ2-3	TRBV7-2	TRBD2	CASSGLAGGSTDTQYF	TGTGCCAGCAGCGGGTTAGCGGGGGGGAGCACAGATACGCAGTATTTT
TRBJ2-1	TRBV2	-	CASRRDSFGFYNEQFF	TGTGCCAGCAGGCGGGACTCCTTCGGTTTCTACAATGAGCAGTTCTTC